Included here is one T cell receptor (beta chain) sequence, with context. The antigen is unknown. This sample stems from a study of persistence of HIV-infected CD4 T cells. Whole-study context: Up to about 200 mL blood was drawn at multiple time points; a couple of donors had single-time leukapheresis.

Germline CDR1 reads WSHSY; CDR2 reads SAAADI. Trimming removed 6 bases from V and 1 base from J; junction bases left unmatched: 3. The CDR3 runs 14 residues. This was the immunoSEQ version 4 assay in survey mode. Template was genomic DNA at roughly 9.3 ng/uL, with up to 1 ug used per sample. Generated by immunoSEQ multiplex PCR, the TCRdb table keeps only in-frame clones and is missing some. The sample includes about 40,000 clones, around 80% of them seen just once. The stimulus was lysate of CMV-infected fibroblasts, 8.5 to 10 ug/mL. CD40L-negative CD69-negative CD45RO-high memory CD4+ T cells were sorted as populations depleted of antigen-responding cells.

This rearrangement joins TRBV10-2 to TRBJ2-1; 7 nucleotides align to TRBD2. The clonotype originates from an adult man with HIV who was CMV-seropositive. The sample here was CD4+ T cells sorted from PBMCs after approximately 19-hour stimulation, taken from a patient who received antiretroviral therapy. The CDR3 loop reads CASRGGRSYNEQFF. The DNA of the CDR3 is TGCGCCAGCAGGGGAGGGAGGTCCTACAATGAGCAGTTCTTC.